These T cell receptor beta chains were read from a single sample in a study of T-cell memory formation after mild COVID-19. TCRdb re-called the 5' RACE reads with MiXCR, one entry per CDR3 protein. The table includes about 150,000 distinct CDR3 sequences, 14% detected once. The specimen was PBMCs or a T cell subset sorted from them (not recorded which). These TCRs come from an adult woman who had mild COVID-19 (a few samples of this study predate the infection). Cell type and time point are not known. CDR3s include the opening cysteine and the closing phenylalanine or tryptophan. The D gene is left open where the match is weak. The listing skips clone size in some rows; elsewhere it reads once, few, many or a size class.

size: .
D: .
V: TRBV4-1
J: TRBJ1-1
CDR3: CASSQDRINTEAFF

size: .
D: .
V: TRBV12-3/TRBV12-4
J: TRBJ2-3
CDR3: CASRGLDTQYF

size: few
D: TRBD1
V: TRBV7-9
J: TRBJ2-2
CDR3: CASSPQTGSNTGELFF

size: .
D: TRBD1
V: TRBV7-3
J: TRBJ1-2
CDR3: CASSSQGDYGYTF

size: few
D: .
V: TRBV4-2
J: TRBJ2-3
CDR3: CASSQDWVSGTDTQYF

size: .
D: TRBD2
V: TRBV30
J: TRBJ2-1
CDR3: CAWSVELAGPNEQFF

size: .
D: TRBD1
V: TRBV12-3/TRBV12-4
J: TRBJ2-7
CDR3: CASSAGQGAPYEQYF

size: few
D: .
V: TRBV11-2
J: TRBJ2-2
CDR3: CASSPHNGELFF

size: few
D: TRBD2
V: TRBV29-1
J: TRBJ2-7
CDR3: CSVAHFGRGANYEQYF

size: .
D: TRBD2
V: TRBV3-1
J: TRBJ2-1
CDR3: CASSPRTSGRIAYNEQFF